The present entry profiles one T cell receptor (beta chain) with its context. Its antigen is unidentified. The data belong to a study of cytomegalovirus exposure and HLA in healthy donors. Study background: Genotyping showed 81% of over 350 donors falling in the Caucasian-associated ancestry cluster. Study results and caveats: At a 0.05 false discovery rate, a later analysis found around 17,000 TCR beta sequences to be associated with HLA alleles. When analyzed later, a missense DCLRE1C variant was found to be linked to TCR beta V- and J-gene trimming.

Primers: 60 Vbeta forward and 13 Jbeta reverse. The table came from immunoSEQ multiplex PCR; TCRdb's copy has only in-frame clones and leaves some out. The data show some 200,000 clones, around four fifths seen once. The CDR3 has 16 residues. What was sequenced was PBMCs. The clonotype originates from a man aged 50 to 60 in good health and CMV-seronegative. The J gene is TRBJ2-7, the V gene TRBV7-5; the table's D call of TRBD2 was not tested on the DNA. TRBV7-5 is assigned pseudogene status. The CDR3 nucleotides are TGTGCCAGAAGCTTAGCCTCGGGGGGGACTAGCTACGAGCAGTACTTC. Protein: CARSLASGGTSYEQYF.